Below, 3 T cell receptor beta chains from the same sample are listed, as sequenced in a study of T cell responses to AZD1222 COVID-19 vaccine (dated by TCRdb to about 2021). Reading the label with the study, this specimen's time point is: baseline before first vaccination. Preparation of the library involved the immunoSEQ multiplex PCR assay. Imported from immuneACCESS, the table was reduced by TCRdb to in-frame sequences with V and J called. These copies leave out some clones; in studies compared against another copy, an unresolved V gene accounts for under half, and the cause of the remainder is not known. Here the sample has over 50,000 clones; roughly 84% occur a single time. The leading ten clones occupy under 8% of the sample. Sample: peripheral blood, taken on day 0 of AZD1222 vaccination. The receptors originated from an adult in good health.

This clone has only one observation. The chain couples TRBV4-1 to TRBJ1-4; D gene ambiguous. V lost 0 bases and J lost 4, with 9 bases in between. This CDR3 is 15 amino acids long. Germline V CDR1 and CDR2: MGHRA, YSYEKL. CDR3 nucleotides: TGCGCCAGCAGCCAAGACCCGGGTTATAATGAAAAACTGTTTTTT. Its protein product is CASSQDPGYNEKLFF.

This chain uses TRBV19 with TRBJ2-7; possibly TRBD1 for D (6 bases). The CDR3 covers 13 residues. V lost 6 bases and J 0 bases, leaving 9 bases between the germline ends. Looked up from germline, CDR1 is LNHDA and CDR2 is SQIVND (reference sequence). CDR3 residues: CASSLQGSYEQYF. Written as DNA, the CDR3 is TGTGCCAGTAGCCTACAGGGCTCCTACGAGCAGTACTTC.

V and J are TRBV7-8 and TRBJ2-7; 10 bases map to TRBD1. Germline lookup yields CDR1 SGHVS and CDR2 FQNEAQ. V shed 6 bases and J 3 bases; nucleotides not matched to a gene: 5. The CDR3 runs to 14 residues. CDR3 in DNA: TGTGCCAGCAGGCAGACAGGGGGCCGCTACGAGCAGTACTTC. Translated, it gives CASRQTGGRYEQYF.